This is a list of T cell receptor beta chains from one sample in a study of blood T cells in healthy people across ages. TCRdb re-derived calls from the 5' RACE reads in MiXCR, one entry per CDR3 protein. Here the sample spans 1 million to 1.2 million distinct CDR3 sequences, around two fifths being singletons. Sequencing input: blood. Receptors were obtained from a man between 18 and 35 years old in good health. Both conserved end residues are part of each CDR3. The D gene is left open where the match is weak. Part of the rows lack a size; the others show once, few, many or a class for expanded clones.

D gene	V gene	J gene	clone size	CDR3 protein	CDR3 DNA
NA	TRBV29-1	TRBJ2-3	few	CSAESLRIGVQYF	TGCAGCGCTGAGAGCCTGCGAATAGGGGTGCAGTATTTT
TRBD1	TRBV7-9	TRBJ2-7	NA	CASSFTDRADYEQYF	TGTGCCAGCAGCTTTACCGACAGGGCAGATTACGAGCAGTACTTC
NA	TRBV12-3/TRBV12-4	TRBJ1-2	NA	CASSPRTIEDGYTF	TGTGCCAGCAGCCCTCGGACGATCGAGGATGGCTACACCTTC
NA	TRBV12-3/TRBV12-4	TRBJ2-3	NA	CASRREASGTDTQYF	TGTGCCAGCAGACGTGAGGCTAGCGGCACAGATACGCAGTATTTT
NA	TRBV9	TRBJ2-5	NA	CASSVTGSTVDEQYF	TGTGCCAGCAGTGTAACGGGCTCGACTGTCGATGAGCAGTACTTC
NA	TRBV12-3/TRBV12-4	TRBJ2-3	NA	CASSLRVGEDTQYF	TGTGCCAGCAGTCTCCGAGTGGGAGAAGATACGCAGTATTTT
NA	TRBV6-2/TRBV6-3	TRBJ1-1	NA	CASSYPTRNTEAFF	TGTGCCAGCAGTTACCCCACACGGAACACTGAAGCTTTCTTT
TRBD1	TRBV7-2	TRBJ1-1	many	CASSLAYRGNTEAFF	TGTGCCAGCAGCTTAGCGTACAGGGGGAACACTGAAGCTTTCTTT
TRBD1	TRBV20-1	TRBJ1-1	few	CSAPQGIQAAFF	TGCAGTGCTCCACAGGGGATTCAAGCAGCTTTCTTT
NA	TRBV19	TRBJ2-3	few	CASSARAGNQDTQYF	TGTGCCAGTAGTGCAAGGGCGGGTAACCAAGATACGCAGTATTTT
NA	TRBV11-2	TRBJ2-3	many	CASSLDRRGTDTQYF	TGTGCCAGCAGCTTAGACCGCAGGGGTACAGATACGCAGTATTTT
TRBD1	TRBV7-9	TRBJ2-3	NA	CASSRAQTGGADTQYF	TGTGCCAGCAGCCGGGCCCAGACAGGGGGTGCAGATACGCAGTATTTT
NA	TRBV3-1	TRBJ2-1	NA	CASSQGQIPSSYNEQFF	TGTGCCAGCAGCCAAGGACAGATCCCGAGCTCCTACAATGAGCAGTTCTTC
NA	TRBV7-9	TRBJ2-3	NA	CASGTGVSDTQYF	TGTGCCAGCGGCACCGGGGTTTCAGATACGCAGTATTTT
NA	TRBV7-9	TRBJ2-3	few	CASSPRIGRTDNTQYF	TGTGCCAGCAGCCCCCGGATAGGCCGCACGGACAATACGCAGTATTTT
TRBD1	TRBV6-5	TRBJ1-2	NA	CASRTQGGENYGYTF	TGTGCCAGCAGAACACAGGGGGGAGAGAACTATGGCTACACCTTC
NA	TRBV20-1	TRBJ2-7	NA	CSARDQQGSSYEQYF	TGCAGTGCTAGAGATCAACAGGGAAGCTCCTACGAGCAGTACTTC
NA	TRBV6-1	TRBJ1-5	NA	CASSEVRTVGNQPQHF	TGTGCCAGCAGTGAAGTACGGACAGTAGGCAATCAGCCCCAGCATTTT
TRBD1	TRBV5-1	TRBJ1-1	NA	CASSIQGGNTEAFF	TGCGCCAGCAGCATACAGGGGGGGAACACTGAAGCTTTCTTT
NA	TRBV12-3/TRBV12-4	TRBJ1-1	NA	CASSFRVRDTEAFF	TGTGCCAGCAGTTTCAGGGTAAGGGACACTGAAGCTTTCTTT
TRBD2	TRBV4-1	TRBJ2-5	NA	CASSQERVTSGDEEQYF	TGCGCCAGCAGCCAAGAAAGGGTGACTAGCGGGGATGAAGAGCAGTACTTC
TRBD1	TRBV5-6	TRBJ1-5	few	CASQLGRGQNQPQHF	TGTGCCAGTCAGCTTGGCAGGGGGCAGAATCAGCCCCAGCATTTT
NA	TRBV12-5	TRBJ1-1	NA	CASGLTQGWDTEAFF	TGTGCTAGTGGTTTGACACAGGGATGGGACACTGAAGCTTTCTTT
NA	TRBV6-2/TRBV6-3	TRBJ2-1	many	CASSYSSEQFF	TGTGCCAGCAGTTACTCGAGTGAGCAGTTCTTC
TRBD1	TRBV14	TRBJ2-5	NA	CASSQGRGLGEQYF	TGTGCCAGCAGCCAAGGCAGGGGGCTCGGGGAGCAGTACTTC
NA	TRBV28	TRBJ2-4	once	CASSLGQPGRSLYF	TGTGCCAGCAGTTTAGGACAGCCCGGTCGGAGTTTGTACTTC
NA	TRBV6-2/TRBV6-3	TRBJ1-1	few	CASSADRDPENTEAFF	TGTGCCAGCAGTGCCGACCGGGACCCCGAGAACACTGAAGCTTTCTTT
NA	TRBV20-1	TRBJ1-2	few	CSAQSGPPSSGYTF	TGCAGTGCCCAGTCTGGCCCCCCGTCTAGTGGCTACACCTTC
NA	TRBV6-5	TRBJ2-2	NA	CASSWGQASGELFF	TGTGCCAGCAGTTGGGGGCAGGCTAGCGGGGAGCTGTTTTTT
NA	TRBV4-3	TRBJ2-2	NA	CASSQVYGAGTHTGELFF	TGCGCCAGCAGCCAAGTATATGGGGCGGGGACACACACCGGGGAGCTGTTTTTT
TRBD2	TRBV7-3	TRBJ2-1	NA	CASSLNPSGGYNEQFF	TGTGCCAGCAGCTTAAATCCTAGCGGGGGGTACAATGAGCAGTTCTTC
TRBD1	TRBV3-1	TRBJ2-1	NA	CASSQDRTGVDEQFF	TGTGCCAGCAGCCAAGATCGGACAGGGGTCGATGAGCAGTTCTTC
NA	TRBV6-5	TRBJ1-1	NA	CASSYSSPTENTEAFF	TGTGCCAGCAGTTACTCGTCCCCGACGGAGAACACTGAAGCTTTCTTT
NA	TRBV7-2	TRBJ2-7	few	CASSLVDSSEQYF	TGTGCCAGCAGCTTAGTAGACAGTAGCGAGCAGTACTTC
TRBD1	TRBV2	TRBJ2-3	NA	CASTRTGPTDTQYF	TGTGCCAGCACCCGGACAGGCCCCACAGATACGCAGTATTTT
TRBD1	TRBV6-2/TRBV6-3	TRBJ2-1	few	CASSYLGTGVYNEQFF	TGTGCCAGCAGTTACTTAGGGACAGGTGTCTACAATGAGCAGTTCTTC
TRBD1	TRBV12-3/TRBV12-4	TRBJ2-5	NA	CASSLTGGEGTQYF	TGTGCCAGCAGCCTGACAGGGGGTGAAGGGACCCAGTACTTC
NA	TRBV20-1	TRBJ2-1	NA	CSASTTGYYNEQFF	TGCAGTGCTAGCACGACAGGCTACTACAATGAGCAGTTCTTC
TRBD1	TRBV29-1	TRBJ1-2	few	CSVERTGTNDNYGYTF	TGCAGCGTTGAAAGGACAGGGACTAACGATAACTATGGCTACACCTTC
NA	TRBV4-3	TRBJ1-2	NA	CASSQDEGDSYGYTF	TGCGCCAGCAGCCAAGATGAGGGGGATTCCTATGGCTACACCTTC
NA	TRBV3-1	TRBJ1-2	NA	CASSQDRPGGGGYTF	TGTGCCAGCAGCCAAGATCGCCCCGGGGGCGGCGGCTACACCTTC
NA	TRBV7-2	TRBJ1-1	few	CASSLVSRVGRAFF	TGTGCCAGCAGCTTAGTCAGCAGGGTCGGTAGAGCTTTCTTT
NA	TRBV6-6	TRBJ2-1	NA	CASSYVVGNEQFF	TGTGCCAGCAGTTATGTAGTCGGGAATGAGCAGTTCTTC
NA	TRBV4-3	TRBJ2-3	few	CASSLRFGRDALRSTDTQYF	TGCGCCAGCAGCCTACGATTCGGCCGGGACGCCCTGAGGAGCACAGATACGCAGTATTTT
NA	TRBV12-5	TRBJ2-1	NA	CASGPPSWTVGEQFF	TGTGCTAGTGGGCCGCCATCGTGGACAGTAGGAGAGCAGTTCTTC